In this sample, the clone carrying this T cell receptor beta chain turned up many times. Its antigen is not identified. The team produced cDNA through 5'RACE using 10-nucleotide random UMIs. Per sequencing run, 15-18 subjects together gave over 190 million TCR-beta sequences. TCRdb fed the 5' RACE reads into MiXCR, producing one record per CDR3 protein. The sample lists 90,000 to 100,000 distinct CDR3 sequences; 3% to 4% were seen once. These data originate in a study of neurological immune-mediated disorders. Study-level findings and limits: According to phylogenetic grouping, one related-CDR3 cluster, a possible signature, contained the repertoires of 18 of 34 multiple sclerosis patients.

CDR1 is SGHVS, CDR2 FNYEAQ, per germline. V shed 5 bases and J shed 1 base, with 12 bases lying between them. This CDR3 spans 15 amino acids. Unsorted libraries were generated from 2 million PBMCs held at -80 degrees C. The rearrangement links TRBV7-6 to TRBJ1-3; D gene ambiguous. Sample: PBMCs. The sequence derives from a woman younger than 35 with multiple sclerosis. The CDR3 sequence: CASSSRWESGNTIYF. The DNA for the CDR3 is TGTGCCAGCAGCAGCCGTTGGGAATCTGGAAACACCATATATTTT. Combining the CDR3 with reference TRBV7-6 and TRBJ1-3 gives the whole variable domain GAGVSQSPRYKVTKRGQDVALRCDPISGHVSLYWYRQALGQGPEFLTYFNYEAQQDKSGLPNDRFSAERPEGSISTLTIQRTEQRDSAMYRCASSSRWESGNTIYFGEGSWLTVV.